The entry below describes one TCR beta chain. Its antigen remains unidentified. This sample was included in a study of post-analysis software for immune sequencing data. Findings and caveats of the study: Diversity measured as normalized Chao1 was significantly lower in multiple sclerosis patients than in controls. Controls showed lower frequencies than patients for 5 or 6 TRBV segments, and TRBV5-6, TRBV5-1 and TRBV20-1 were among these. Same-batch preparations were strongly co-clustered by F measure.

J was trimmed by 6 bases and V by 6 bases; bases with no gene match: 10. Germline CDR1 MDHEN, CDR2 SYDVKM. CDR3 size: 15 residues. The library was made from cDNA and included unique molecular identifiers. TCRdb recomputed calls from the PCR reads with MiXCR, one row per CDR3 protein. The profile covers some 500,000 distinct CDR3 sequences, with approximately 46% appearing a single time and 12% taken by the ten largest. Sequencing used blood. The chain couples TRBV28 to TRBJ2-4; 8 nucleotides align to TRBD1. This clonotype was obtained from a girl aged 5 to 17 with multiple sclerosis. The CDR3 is CASSDTGQAINIQYF. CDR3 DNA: TGTGCCAGCAGCGACACGGGACAGGCGATAAACATTCAGTACTTC.